The 17 T cell receptor beta chains presented below share a single source sample, sequenced in a study of monozygotic twins with inflammatory bowel disease. With the 5' RACE reads reprocessed, TCRdb shows one record per CDR3 protein and no DNA. This sample's table has more than 300,000 distinct CDR3 sequences. The specimen was blood. The receptor source for this set is a human donor with ulcerative colitis or Crohn's disease, or a healthy co-twin of an affected twin (not recorded which).

This CDR3 reads CASSNDRELETQYF. The V gene is TRBV5-1, the J gene TRBJ2-5; TCRdb picks TRBD1, but there is no DNA to check that call. CDR3 length: 14 amino acids. Germline loops: CDR1 SGHRS, CDR2 YFSETQ.

V and J are TRBV20-1 and TRBJ2-1. The CDR3 is made up of 14 amino acids. Germline loops: CDR1 DFQATT, CDR2 SNEGSKA (reference sequence). CDR3 sequence reads: CSATGGSLYNEQFF.

This chain connects TRBV6-1 to TRBJ2-1; without DNA, the TCRdb call of TRBD1 cannot be checked. This CDR3 region has 16 residues. CDR1 and CDR2 (germline): MNHNS, SASEGT. The CDR3 loop is CASSPVGAGTHNEQFF.

This chain links TRBV7-2 with TRBJ2-4; the TCRdb D gene call, TRBD1, has no DNA to confirm it. From germline, CDR1 is SGHTA and CDR2 FQGNSA. The CDR3 consists of 16 residues. The CDR3 is CASSSQGALAKNIQYF.

The chain recombines TRBV6-5 with TRBJ2-7. The CDR3 spans 15 residues. From germline, CDR1 is MNHEY and CDR2 SVGAGI. CDR3 loop: CASSYSAGGTGEQYF.

The chain joins TRBV20-1 to TRBJ2-3; TCRdb names TRBD1, which stays unverified in the absence of DNA. CDR3 length: 13 residues. Germline CDR1 is DFQATT and CDR2 is SNEGSKA (reference sequence). Here the CDR3 reads CSAGGGLTDTQYF.

The chain employs TRBV4-2 and TRBJ1-5; TCRdb calls TRBD1, which cannot be checked without DNA. Germline V gene lookup returns CDR1 LGHNA and CDR2 YNFKEQ. CDR3 length equals 16 residues. CDR3 protein: CASSQGTGSSNQPQHF.

The chain joins TRBV7-3 to TRBJ2-1; the D call of TRBD2 rests on TCRdb alone, since no DNA is present to check it. This CDR3 is built from 15 residues. CDR1 is SGHTA, CDR2 FQGTGA, per germline. The CDR3: CASSLLGLATNEQFF.

The genes are TRBV5-1 and TRBJ2-3; with no DNA, the TCRdb D assignment of TRBD1 cannot be verified. CDR3 length equals 17 residues. Looked up from germline, CDR1 is SGHRS and CDR2 is YFSETQ. CDR3 protein: CASSPGRGAGNTDTQYF. The variable domain in full, with the rest retrieved from reference TRBV5-1 and TRBJ2-3, is KAGVTQTPRYLIKTRGQQVTLSCSPISGHRSVSWYQQTPGQGLQFLFEYFSETQRNKGNFPGRFSGRQFSNSRSEMNVSTLELGDSALYLCASSPGRGAGNTDTQYFGPGTRLTVL.

The rearrangement joins TRBV20-1 to TRBJ1-2. This CDR3 comprises 15 residues. Germline V gives CDR1 DFQATT, CDR2 SNEGSKA (reference sequence). This CDR3 reads CSAAQPGLLNYGYTF.

The genes are TRBV7-2 and TRBJ2-7; checking the TCRdb D call of TRBD2 is not possible without DNA. CDR3 length: 13 amino acids. CDR1 and CDR2 from the germline V gene are SGHTA and FQGNSA. CDR3 in amino acids: CASSSPVVGEQYF.

The rearrangement joins TRBV7-6 to TRBJ2-1. Per the germline V gene, CDR1 is SGHVS and CDR2 is FNYEAQ. This CDR3 has 16 residues. CDR3 amino acids: CASSLTRVGLYNEQFF.

The CDR3 is CASSSSSGGPYEQYF. This chain links TRBV7-2 with TRBJ2-7; no DNA is available, so the TRBD2 call from TCRdb remains unchecked. The germline V gene has CDR1 SGHTA and CDR2 FQGNSA. This CDR3 region has 15 residues.

The chain is built from TRBV18 and TRBJ1-1. Germline CDR1 KGHSH, CDR2 LQKENI. The CDR3 runs to 17 residues. CDR3 amino acids: CASSPQGLHPANTEAFF.

The chain uses TRBV20-1 and TRBJ2-5. The CDR3 is 11 amino acids. Germline values: CDR1 DFQATT, CDR2 SNEGSKA (reference sequence). The CDR3 reads CSASPKETQYF.

The chain carries TRBV24-1 and TRBJ2-1; TCRdb proposes TRBD1, but this gene call is untestable without DNA. The CDR3 runs to 16 residues. The V gene's germline CDR1 is KGHDR and CDR2 SFDVKD. CDR3 amino acids: CATSDSSGTDNNEQFF.

The V call is TRBV5-4, the J call TRBJ2-1; the TRBD1 assignment by TCRdb is unverifiable without DNA. This CDR3 contains 14 residues. CDR1 and CDR2 (germline): SGHNT, YYREEE (reference sequence). CDR3 region: CASSGNVQLGEQFF.